One sample yielded the 17 T cell receptor beta chains listed below, sequenced in a study of CD8+ T cells in alopecia areata. After isolation, RNA underwent reverse transcription to generate cDNA as the sequencing template. Sequenced by immunoSEQ multiplex PCR; TCRdb stores in-frame clones only, minus some. The sample includes about 150,000 clones, about 60% of them seen just once. Sample: CD4+ T cells sorted from blood, taken at week 0. All receptors derive from a human donor with alopecia areata.

This sequence joins TRBV19 and TRBJ2-1; D not resolved. The CDR3 is 13 amino acids. Germline CDR1 and CDR2: LNHDA and SQIVND (reference sequence). V lost 5 bases, J lost 5 bases, and 10 bases lay in between. The CDR3 sequence is CASSATADNEQFF. Written as DNA, the CDR3 is TGTGCCAGTAGTGCTACAGCAGACAATGAGCAGTTCTTC.

This clone has only a few counts. The chain employs TRBV29-1 and TRBJ2-5; 7 nucleotides align to TRBD1. This CDR3 region has 13 residues. Per the germline V gene, CDR1 is SQVTM and CDR2 is ANQGSEA. Germline trimming cut 7 bases from V and 2 bases from J; bases unmatched to any gene: 7. Here the CDR3 reads CSAAGTAQETQYF. The CDR3 coding sequence is TGCAGCGCCGCCGGGACAGCTCAAGAGACCCAGTACTTC.

In its sample, this clone was seen a few times. This sequence joins TRBV30 and TRBJ1-2; the match to TRBD1 covers 7 bases. With V trimmed by 3 bases and J by 4 bases, 8 bases remained unmatched. Germline values: CDR1 GTSNPN, CDR2 SVGIG (reference sequence). The CDR3 is 14 residues long. The CDR3 DNA reads TGTGCCTGGAGCTTGACAGGGAGAGGCTATGGCTACACCTTC. Translating it yields CAWSLTGRGYGYTF.

The chain combines TRBV25-1 with TRBJ1-1; D is perhaps TRBD1 (6 bases). Germline CDR1 MGHDK, CDR2 SYGVNS. This CDR3 comprises 13 residues. V was clipped by 4 bases and J by 7 bases, with 13 bases between them. The CDR3 nucleotides are TGTGCCAGCAGTGCCGGGGGGGCTGATGAAGCTTTCTTT. It encodes CASSAGGADEAFF. The entire variable domain, with the rest obtained from reference TRBV25-1 and TRBJ1-1, is as follows: EADIYQTPRYLVIGTGKKITLECSQTMGHDKMYWYQQDPGMELHLIHYSYGVNSTEKGDLSSESTVSRIRTEHFPLTLESARPSHTSQYLCASSAGGADEAFFGQGTRLTVV.

The rearrangement links TRBV7-9 to TRBJ1-6, with 7 bases that match TRBD1. The CDR3 loop spans 15 amino acids. Germline CDR1 reads SEHNR; CDR2 reads FQNEAQ (reference sequence). V gave up 6 bases and J gave up 6 bases; unmatched junction bases: 8. The DNA of the CDR3 is TGTGCCAGCAGGAGCACGGGACAGCTTAATTCACCCCTCCACTTT. It encodes CASRSTGQLNSPLHF.

The V call is TRBV6-5, the J call TRBJ2-7; possibly TRBD1 for D (5 bases). This CDR3 has 15 residues. Germline V CDR1 and CDR2: MNHEY, SVGAGI. Deletions cut 2 bases from V and 5 bases from J, with 16 bases between. The chain's CDR3 is CASSYQGLGRDEQYF. The CDR3, as DNA: TGTGCCAGCAGTTACCAAGGTCTTGGCAGGGACGAGCAGTACTTC.

J is TRBJ2-1 and V is TRBV7-3; 8 nucleotides agree with TRBD1. The CDR3 has 15 residues. The germline CDR1 and CDR2 sequences are SGHTA and FQGTGA. Trimming took 4 bases from V and 9 from J; bases not matched to a gene: 11. This CDR3 is CASSSSGAGGAEQFF. DNA of the CDR3: TGTGCCAGCAGCTCTTCCGGGGCAGGGGGCGCTGAGCAGTTCTTC.

The CDR3 sequence is CASSLASTGNYEQYF. The CDR3 nucleotides read TGTGCCAGCAGCTTAGCCTCCACCGGAAACTACGAGCAGTACTTC. The rearrangement joins TRBV11-2 to TRBJ2-7; D not certain. Germline V gene data show CDR1 as SGHAT and CDR2 as FQNNGV. The length of the CDR3 is 15 residues. The V gene lost 1 base and the J gene lost 3 bases, with 13 bases spanning the gap.

The chain uses TRBV10-3 and TRBJ1-1; 9 bases agree with TRBD1. The CDR3 has 14 residues. Germline trimming cut 9 bases from V and 4 bases from J; bases unmatched to any gene: 9. The germline CDR1 and CDR2 sequences are ENHRY and SYGVKD. CDR3 nucleotides: TGTGCCATGACTGGGACAGGGAAGGGCACTGAAGCTTTCTTT. Protein sequence: CAMTGTGKGTEAFF.

This clone appeared a few times. The chain employs TRBV2 and TRBJ2-5, with 8 bases lining up with TRBD1. This CDR3 has 13 amino acids. J lost 7 bases, V lost 4 bases, and 5 bases had no gene match. CDR1 SNHLY and CDR2 FYNNEI come from the germline V gene. CDR3 loop: CASSGGQGGTQYF. The CDR3 DNA reads TGTGCCAGCAGTGGAGGACAGGGCGGGACCCAGTACTTC.

The V gene is TRBV30, the J gene TRBJ2-7; D is perhaps TRBD1 (6 bases). The CDR3 is 15 residues long. Trimming stripped 0 bases from V and 3 bases from J, with 15 bases between. Germline loops: CDR1 GTSNPN, CDR2 SVGIG (reference sequence). The chain's CDR3 is CAWSVRTGILYEQYF. The CDR3 bases are TGTGCCTGGAGTGTACGTACAGGGATTCTCTACGAGCAGTACTTC.

This clone appeared a few times. The V call is TRBV4-1, the J call TRBJ1-5; D perhaps matches TRBD1 (6 bases). Trimming took off 0 bases at V and 12 bases at J, with 12 bases between the two ends. CDR3 size: 13 residues. The germline V gene has CDR1 MGHRA and CDR2 YSYEKL. The CDR3 nucleotides read TGCGCCAGCAGCCAAGAGACAGGCGGCATCCAGCATTTT. Translated: CASSQETGGIQHF.

This chain joins TRBV7-6 and TRBJ1-5, with D uncertain. The germline V gene has CDR1 SGHVS and CDR2 FNYEAQ. Trimming pared 2 bases from V and 3 bases from J, leaving 11 bases between. CDR3 length equals 15 residues. The CDR3 bases are TGTGCCAGCAGCTTATCGAGCGGATTCAATCAGCCCCAGCATTTT. It translates to CASSLSSGFNQPQHF.

CDR3 DNA sequence: TGCAGTGCGCCCCGACTGGCGACGCAGTATTTT. It is translated as CSAPRLATQYF. The chain carries TRBV20-1 and TRBJ2-3; no definite D call. V was pared by 6 bases and J by 9 bases, with 13 bases between. The CDR3 runs to 11 residues. The germline gives CDR1 DFQATT, CDR2 SNEGSKA (reference sequence).

Remarks on this clone: Distinct nucleotide sequences in the sample also encode this CDR3. The chain recombines TRBV6-5 with TRBJ1-2; D call uncertain. V lost 0 bases and J 5 bases, leaving 1 base between the germline ends. The CDR3 has 11 residues. CDR1 and CDR2 from the germline V gene are MNHEY and SVGAGI. The CDR3 nucleotides are TGTGCCAGCAGTTACTCATATGGCTACACCTTC. It translates to CASSYSYGYTF.

This chain links TRBV18 with TRBJ1-2, with D possibly TRBD1 on 6 matching bases. This CDR3 comprises 18 residues. V was trimmed by 3 bases and J by 1 base, leaving 21 bases between them. CDR1 is KGHSH, CDR2 LQKENI, per germline. The CDR3 reads CASSPRGTKLTHNYGYTF. In DNA, the CDR3 is TGTGCCAGCTCACCTCGGGGGACAAAACTTACCCATAACTATGGCTACACCTTC.

This clone was detected only a few times. In nucleotides, the CDR3 is TGTGCCTGGATCATGTACGGAGCGGGGGTGCCGGGGACCCAGTACTTC. This sequence encodes CAWIMYGAGVPGTQYF. The rearrangement links TRBV30 to TRBJ2-5, with 8 bases aligning to TRBD2. V lost 4 bases, J lost 7 bases, and 17 bases stayed unmatched. Germline V gene sequence: CDR1 GTSNPN, CDR2 SVGIG (reference sequence). There are 16 residues in the CDR3.